Given below is one T cell receptor (beta chain) in context. This CDR3 is built from 11 residues. Trimming stripped 4 bases from V and 9 bases from J, with 9 bases between. Sequencing was performed with immunoSEQ multiplex PCR; in TCRdb, only in-frame clones are kept and a portion is missing. The table has over 25,000 clones, 85% seen once; the top ten hold less than 4.5%. This sample is drawn from a study of tissue T cells after allogeneic stem cell transplantation. The V and J genes are TRBV12-3 or TRBV12-4 and TRBJ1-2; D remains ambiguous. The TCR comes from a woman aged 18-49 years who later had graft-versus-host disease after an allogeneic stem cell transplant. Source: blood, taken before transplantation. Written as DNA, the CDR3 is TGTGCCAGCAGTTACGGGTTGAGCTACACCTTC. As protein: CASSYGLSYTF.